This T cell receptor beta chain originates from a study of blood T cell repertoires in COVID-19. Study summary: The United States, Italy and Spain were the sources of the acute and convalescent COVID-19 samples. Sources were T cells, B-cell-depleted T cells, or PBMCs; the material itself was cDNA or gDNA.

J gave up 7 bases and V 6 bases, and 15 bases lay outside the gene matches. CDR3 length equals 17 residues. Per the germline V gene, CDR1 is SNHLY and CDR2 is FYNNEI. Authors' processing steps: By means of reference gene primer amplification, nucleated cell counts were estimated. Using immunoSEQ multiplex PCR, the repertoire was profiled, and TCRdb retains in-frame clones only, with some absent. V, J and clone size reflect that table, while D and trimming were determined from the DNA. The data show over 100,000 clones, with roughly 80% seen just once and around 4.7% held by the top ten. The chain joins TRBV2 to TRBJ1-4; TRBD1 aligns across 9 bases. Sequencing was done on a sample of peripheral blood. The receptor was isolated from a human donor in a cohort sampled during active or convalescent COVID-19. The CDR3: CASSSGTGRVMGEKLFF. The CDR3 DNA is TGTGCCAGCAGCTCCGGGACAGGGAGGGTTATGGGTGAAAAACTGTTTTTT.